This is a list of T cell receptor beta chains from one sample in a study of blood T cell repertoires in COVID-19. The table came from immunoSEQ multiplex PCR; TCRdb's copy has only in-frame clones and leaves some out. The profile shows 200,000 to 250,000 clones, 85% to 90% of them singletons. Specimen: PBMCs or T cells enriched from blood (not recorded which). The receptors were gathered from a woman between 45 and 60 years old with acute COVID-19. Both conserved end residues are part of each CDR3. A D gene is named only where the DNA matches it firmly. The size entry is marked missing in some rows and otherwise reads once, few, many or a size class.

CDR3,DNA,size,J,V,D
CASSYGQGLTNYGYTF,TGCGCCAGCAGCTACGGACAGGGGCTGACTAACTATGGCTACACCTTC,-,TRBJ1-2,TRBV5-1,TRBD1
CASSSRNEETQYF,TGTGCCAGCAGTTCCAGGAACGAAGAGACCCAGTACTTC,-,TRBJ2-5,TRBV28,-
CASVPRGRGTEAFF,TGTGCCAGCGTACCTAGGGGGCGGGGCACTGAAGCTTTCTTT,-,TRBJ1-1,TRBV3-1/TRBV3-2,TRBD1
CASSREGAYEQYF,TGTGCCAGTAGTCGAGAGGGCGCCTACGAGCAGTACTTC,-,TRBJ2-7,TRBV19,-
CASSLTSGSGEQFF,TGCGCCAGCAGCCTGACTAGCGGGAGCGGGGAGCAGTTCTTC,once,TRBJ2-1,TRBV5-1,TRBD2
CASTHGVVNTEAFF,TGTGCCAGTACTCATGGAGTGGTTAACACTGAAGCTTTCTTT,-,TRBJ1-1,TRBV19,-
CASSQLLAGGYTF,TGTGCCAGCAGCCAACTCTTAGCCGGGGGCTACACCTTC,-,TRBJ1-2,TRBV3-1/TRBV3-2,-
CASTWTGRYTEAFF,TGTGCCAGTACCTGGACAGGGAGGTACACTGAAGCTTTCTTT,once,TRBJ1-1,TRBV19,TRBD1
CASSPAGTGEQETQYF,TGTGCCAGCAGTCCCGCGGGGACAGGGGAACAAGAGACCCAGTACTTC,-,TRBJ2-5,TRBV4-2,TRBD1
CASSLGRESGELFF,TGTGCCAGCAGCTTGGGGCGGGAGTCCGGGGAGCTGTTTTTT,once,TRBJ2-2,TRBV7-3,TRBD2
CASSPMGGDSPLHF,TGTGCCAGCAGCCCTATGGGGGGAGATTCACCCCTCCACTTT,-,TRBJ1-6,TRBV7-2,-
CASSIAQGGTEAFF,TGTGCCAGCAGTATTGCGCAGGGGGGCACTGAAGCTTTCTTT,once,TRBJ1-1,TRBV7-2,TRBD1
CASSLGTSGSGNEQYF,TGTGCCAGCAGCTTAGGGACTAGCGGGTCAGGGAACGAGCAGTACTTC,-,TRBJ2-7,TRBV7-8,TRBD2
CAQQPGDQESQYF,TGTGCCCAACAACCAGGGGACCAAGAGTCCCAGTACTTC,-,TRBJ2-5,TRBV30,-
CASNVGAYEQYF,TGTGCCAGCAATGTCGGAGCCTACGAGCAGTACTTC,-,TRBJ2-7,TRBV2,-
CASSLGGRYTGELFF,TGCGCCAGCAGCTTGGGCGGGAGGTACACCGGGGAGCTGTTTTTT,-,TRBJ2-2,TRBV5-1,TRBD2
CASSQFGEGGYSPLHF,TGTGCCAGCAGTCAATTCGGGGAAGGAGGTTATTCACCCCTCCACTTT,-,TRBJ1-6,TRBV6-6,-
CASTLINRQGRGNQPQHF,TGTGCCAGTACGCTCATAAATCGACAGGGTCGGGGCAATCAGCCCCAGCATTTT,-,TRBJ1-5,TRBV19,TRBD1
CASGPQPYEQYF,TGTGCCAGCGGGCCGCAACCCTACGAGCAGTACTTC,-,TRBJ2-7,TRBV12-3/TRBV12-4,-
CASSPPLGTEAFF,TGTGCCAGCTCACCACCCCTAGGCACTGAAGCTTTCTTT,once,TRBJ1-1,TRBV18,-
CASSQCHPLTYEQYF,TGCGCCAGCAGTCAATGTCACCCACTGACCTACGAGCAGTACTTC,-,TRBJ2-7,TRBV23-1,-
CASSLNSGAYNEQFF,TGTGCCAGCAGCTTGAATAGCGGGGCTTACAATGAGCAGTTCTTC,-,TRBJ2-1,TRBV5-5,TRBD2
CASSFGGSSYNEQFF,TGCGCCAGCAGCTTCGGGGGGAGCTCCTACAATGAGCAGTTCTTC,-,TRBJ2-1,TRBV5-1,TRBD2
CASSPLDRSYYGYTF,TGTGCCAGCTCACCTTTGGACAGGTCCTACTATGGCTACACCTTC,-,TRBJ1-2,TRBV18,TRBD1
CASSPLGGSYDNSPLHF,TGCGCCAGCAGCCCCCTCGGGGGGTCATATGATAATTCACCCCTCCACTTT,few,TRBJ1-6,TRBV5-1,-
CASSEDSLNYGYTF,TGTGCCAGCAGCGAGGACAGCCTCAACTATGGCTACACCTTC,-,TRBJ1-2,TRBV7-9,-